This T cell receptor beta chain was sequenced during a study of cytomegalovirus exposure and HLA in healthy donors. Concerning this clone: Its matching antigen is unknown.

The PCR made use of 60 Vbeta and 13 Jbeta primers. Assay: immunoSEQ multiplex PCR; the TCRdb copy retains only in-frame clones and omits some. Here the sample spans about 160,000 clones, around four fifths being singletons. Points from the study as a whole: The availability of immune exposure information extended only to CMV serostatus.

The sequence derives from a man younger than 30 in good health and CMV-seropositive. Material for sequencing was PBMCs.

The CDR3 sequence is CASSPSLWETQYF. The CDR3 nucleotides read TGTGCCAGCAGCCCAAGCCTCTGGGAGACCCAGTACTTC. V gene TRBV5-4 combines with J gene TRBJ2-5; D is ambiguous. Germline V gene lookup returns CDR1 SGHNT and CDR2 YYREEE (reference sequence). The V end was cut by 4 bases, the J end by 5 bases, with 12 bases between. The CDR3 length is 13 residues.